Presented here are 9 T cell receptor beta chains from one specimen sequenced in a study of spatial heterogeneity in lung cancer. Noted time point: sample taken at primary tumor resection. Sequencing covered unsorted whole RNA taken from tumor, nontumor lung or frozen PBMC. TCRdb reprocessed the 5' RACE reads with MiXCR, giving one entry per CDR3 protein. The sample shows approximately 40,000 distinct CDR3 sequences, 5.2% of them seen only once. The source material was PBMCs, sampled at surgery. The receptors come from a female donor with early-stage non-small cell lung cancer.

This clonotype was detected many times. The DNA for the CDR3 is TGTGCCAGCACAAAGGGACTGAGGCAGCCCCAGCATTTT. It yields the protein CASTKGLRQPQHF. The V and J genes are TRBV2 and TRBJ1-5, with D possibly matching TRBD1 (5 bases). Germline values: CDR1 SNHLY, CDR2 FYNNEI. The V and J ends lost 7 bases and 7 bases respectively, with 14 bases between them. There are 13 residues in the CDR3.

This clonotype was detected ten times or more. V gene TRBV12-3 or TRBV12-4 combines with J gene TRBJ1-1; no clear D gene. CDR3 length: 13 amino acids. The V gene lost 2 bases and the J gene lost 5 bases, with 9 bases spanning the gap. The CDR3 DNA sequence: TGTGCCAGCAGTTTAAGGCATGGGACTGAAGCTTTCTTT. It yields the protein CASSLRHGTEAFF.

This clonotype was recorded at least ten times. This chain connects TRBV24-1 to TRBJ1-2; D not certain. This CDR3 contains 13 residues. Trimming cost V 10 bases and J 2 bases, with 13 bases left between them. Germline V gene sequence: CDR1 KGHDR, CDR2 SFDVKD. The CDR3 region is CATARRENYGYTF. Written as DNA, the CDR3 is TGTGCCACAGCAAGACGGGAGAACTATGGCTACACCTTC.

Ten or more counts support this clonotype. This chain uses TRBV7-2 with TRBJ1-6; D unclear. Germline V gene lookup returns CDR1 SGHTA and CDR2 FQGNSA. The CDR3 loop spans 15 amino acids. Trimming left V 5 bases short and J 1 base short, with 9 bases between. CDR3 loop: CASSLRGSYNSPLHF. In nucleotides, the CDR3 is TGTGCCAGCAGCCTACGAGGGTCCTATAATTCACCCCTCCACTTT.

This clonotype showed up just a few times. The chain carries TRBV4-3 and TRBJ2-3; D call uncertain. This CDR3 contains 15 residues. From germline, CDR1 is LGHNA and CDR2 YSLEER. The V end was cut by 0 bases, the J end by 4 bases, with 11 bases between. The CDR3 sequence: CASSQDSFEADTQYF. The CDR3 DNA is TGCGCCAGCAGCCAAGACAGTTTTGAGGCAGATACGCAGTATTTT.

This clonotype was counted only a few times. The rearrangement links TRBV30 to TRBJ2-2; D ambiguous. This CDR3 has 11 residues. Trimming cost V 0 bases and J 6 bases, with 2 bases left between them. CDR1 and CDR2 (germline): GTSNPN, SVGIG (reference sequence). The CDR3 spells CAWSVAGELFF. The DNA of the CDR3 is TGTGCCTGGAGTGTGGCCGGGGAGCTGTTTTTT.

This clonotype was observed at least ten times. The rearrangement joins TRBV2 to TRBJ1-1; tentative D call: TRBD1 (5 bases). The CDR3 runs 13 residues. Germline-derived CDR1 and CDR2 are SNHLY and FYNNEI. The ends were cut back, 2 bases at V and 4 bases at J, with 8 bases in the middle. The CDR3 is CASSEQGATEAFF. The DNA for the CDR3 is TGTGCCAGCAGTGAACAGGGTGCCACTGAAGCTTTCTTT.

The chain recombines TRBV19 with TRBJ1-5, with 8 nucleotides matching TRBD1. Per the germline V gene, CDR1 is LNHDA and CDR2 is SQIVND (reference sequence). V lost 4 bases and J lost 2; bases outside the gene matches: 1. The CDR3 has 14 amino acids. The CDR3 here is CASSTTGGNQPQHF. In DNA, the CDR3 is TGTGCCAGTAGTACGACAGGGGGCAATCAGCCCCAGCATTTT.

This clonotype was detected many times. V usage is TRBV12-5 and J usage is TRBJ2-3; possibly TRBD1 for D (6 bases). The CDR3 totals 12 residues. V lost 6 bases and J lost 5, with 9 bases in between. Germline lookup yields CDR1 LGHNT and CDR2 FRNRAP. The CDR3 sequence is CASGGGGDTQYF. CDR3 bases: TGTGCTAGTGGAGGGGGTGGAGATACGCAGTATTTT.